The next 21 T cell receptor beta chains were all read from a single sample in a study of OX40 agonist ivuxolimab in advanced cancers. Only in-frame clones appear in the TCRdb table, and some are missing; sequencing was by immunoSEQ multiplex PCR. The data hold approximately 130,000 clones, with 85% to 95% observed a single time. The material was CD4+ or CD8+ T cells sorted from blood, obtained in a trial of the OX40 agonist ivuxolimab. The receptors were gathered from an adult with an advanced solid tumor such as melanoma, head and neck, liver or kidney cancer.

The CDR3 is CASSFRTGVGYEQYF. The CDR3 DNA reads as TGTGCCAGCAGCTTCCGGACAGGGGTAGGCTACGAGCAGTACTTC. The chain joins TRBV7-2 to TRBJ2-7; 9 nucleotides align to TRBD1. Trimming removed 3 bases from V and 3 bases from J; junction bases left unmatched: 6. Per the germline V gene, CDR1 is SGHTA and CDR2 is FQGNSA. The CDR3 length is 15 residues.

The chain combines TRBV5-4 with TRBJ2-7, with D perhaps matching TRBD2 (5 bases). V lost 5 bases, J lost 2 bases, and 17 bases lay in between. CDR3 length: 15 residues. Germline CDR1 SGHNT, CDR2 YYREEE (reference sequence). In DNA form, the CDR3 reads TGTGCCAGCAGTCGAGAGGGCAGAGCTGCCTACGAGCAGTACTTC. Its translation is CASSREGRAAYEQYF.

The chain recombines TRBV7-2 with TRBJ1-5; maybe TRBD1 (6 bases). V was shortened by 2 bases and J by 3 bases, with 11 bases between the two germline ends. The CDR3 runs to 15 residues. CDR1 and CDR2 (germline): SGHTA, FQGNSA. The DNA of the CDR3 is TGTGCCAGCAGCTTAACAGGACAGAACAATCAGCCCCAGCATTTT. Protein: CASSLTGQNNQPQHF.

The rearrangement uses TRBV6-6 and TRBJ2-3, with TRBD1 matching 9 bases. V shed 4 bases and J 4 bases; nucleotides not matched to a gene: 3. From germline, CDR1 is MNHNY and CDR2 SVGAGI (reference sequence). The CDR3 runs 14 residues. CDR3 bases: TGTGCCAGCAGTTGGACAGGGGCCGCAGATACGCAGTATTTT. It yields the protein CASSWTGAADTQYF.

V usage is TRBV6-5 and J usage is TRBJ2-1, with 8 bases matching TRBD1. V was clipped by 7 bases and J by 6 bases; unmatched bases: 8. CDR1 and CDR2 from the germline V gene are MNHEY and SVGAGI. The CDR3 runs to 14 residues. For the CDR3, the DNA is TGTGCCAGCAACTCGGACAGGGCGGGCAATGAGCAGTTCTTC. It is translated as CASNSDRAGNEQFF.

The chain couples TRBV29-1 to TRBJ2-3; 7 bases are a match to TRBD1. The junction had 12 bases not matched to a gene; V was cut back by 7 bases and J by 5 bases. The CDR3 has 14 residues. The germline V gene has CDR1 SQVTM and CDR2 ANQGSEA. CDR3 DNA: TGCAGCGCCTCGAGACAGGGCGGCGGAGATACGCAGTATTTT. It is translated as CSASRQGGGDTQYF.

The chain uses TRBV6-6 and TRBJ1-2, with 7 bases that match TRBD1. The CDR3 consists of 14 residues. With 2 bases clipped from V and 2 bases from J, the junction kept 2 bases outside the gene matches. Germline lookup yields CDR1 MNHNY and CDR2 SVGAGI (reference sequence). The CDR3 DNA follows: TGTGCCAGCAGTTACAGGGACAGCAACTATGGCTACACCTTC. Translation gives CASSYRDSNYGYTF.

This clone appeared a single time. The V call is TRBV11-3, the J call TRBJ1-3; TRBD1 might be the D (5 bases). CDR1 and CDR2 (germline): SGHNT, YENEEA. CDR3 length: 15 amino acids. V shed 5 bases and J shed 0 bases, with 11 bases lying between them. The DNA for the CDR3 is TGTGCCAGCAGCCGAGGACAAAGCTCTGGAAACACCATATATTTT. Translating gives CASSRGQSSGNTIYF. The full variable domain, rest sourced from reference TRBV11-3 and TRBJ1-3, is EAGVVQSPRYKIIEKKQPVAFWCNPISGHNTLYWYLQNLGQGPELLIRYENEEAVDDSQLPKDRFSAERLKGVDSTLKIQPAELGDSAVYLCASSRGQSSGNTIYFGEGSWLTVV.

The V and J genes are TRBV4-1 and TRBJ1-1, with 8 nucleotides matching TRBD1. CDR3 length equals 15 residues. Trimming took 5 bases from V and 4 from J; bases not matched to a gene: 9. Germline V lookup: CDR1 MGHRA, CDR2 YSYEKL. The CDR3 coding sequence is TGCGCCAGCAGCTCAATGCAGGGGGCAGTCACTGAAGCTTTCTTT. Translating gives CASSSMQGAVTEAFF.

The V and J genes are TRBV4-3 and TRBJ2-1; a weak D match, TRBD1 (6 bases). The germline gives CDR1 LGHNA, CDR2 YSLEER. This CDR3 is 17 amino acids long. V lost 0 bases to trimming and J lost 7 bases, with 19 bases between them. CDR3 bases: TGCGCCAGCAGCCAAGATCGAGGAACAGGGCGAGCGAATGAGCAGTTCTTC. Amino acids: CASSQDRGTGRANEQFF.

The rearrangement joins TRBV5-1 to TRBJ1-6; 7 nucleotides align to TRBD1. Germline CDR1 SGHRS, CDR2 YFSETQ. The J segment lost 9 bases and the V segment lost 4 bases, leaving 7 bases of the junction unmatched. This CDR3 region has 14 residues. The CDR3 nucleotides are TGCGCCAGCAGCCCCGGGACAGTGGGTTCACCCCTCCACTTT. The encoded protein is CASSPGTVGSPLHF.

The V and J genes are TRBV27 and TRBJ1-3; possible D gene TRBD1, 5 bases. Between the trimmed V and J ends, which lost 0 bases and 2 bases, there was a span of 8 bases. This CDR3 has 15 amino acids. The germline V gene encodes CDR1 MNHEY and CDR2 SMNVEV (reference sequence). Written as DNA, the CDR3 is TGTGCCAGCAGTTTATCGGCAGGGCCTGGAAACACCATATATTTT. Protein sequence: CASSLSAGPGNTIYF.

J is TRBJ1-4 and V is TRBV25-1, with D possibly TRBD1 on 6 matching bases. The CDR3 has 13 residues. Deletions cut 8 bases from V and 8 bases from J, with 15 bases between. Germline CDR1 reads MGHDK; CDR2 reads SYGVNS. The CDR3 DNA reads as TGTGCCAGCCGGGGGGCGAAATACGAAAAACTGTTTTTT. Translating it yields CASRGAKYEKLFF.

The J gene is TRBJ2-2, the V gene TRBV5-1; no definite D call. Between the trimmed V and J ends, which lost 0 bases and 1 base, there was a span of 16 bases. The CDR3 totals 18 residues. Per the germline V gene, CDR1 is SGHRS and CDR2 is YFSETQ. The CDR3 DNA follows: TGCGCCAGCAGCTTGGGAGTTCCCAGCATAAAGAACACCGGGGAGCTGTTTTTT. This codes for CASSLGVPSIKNTGELFF.

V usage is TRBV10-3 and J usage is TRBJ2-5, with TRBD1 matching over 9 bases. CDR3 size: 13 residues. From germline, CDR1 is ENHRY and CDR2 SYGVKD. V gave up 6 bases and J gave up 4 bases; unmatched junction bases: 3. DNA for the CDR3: TGTGCCATCAGCGGGGGACAGGGAGAGACCCAGTACTTC. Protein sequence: CAISGGQGETQYF.

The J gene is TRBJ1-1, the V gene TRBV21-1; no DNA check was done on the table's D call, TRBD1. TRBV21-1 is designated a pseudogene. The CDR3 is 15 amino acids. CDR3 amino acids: CASSVLRGRGTEAFF. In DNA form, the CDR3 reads TGTGCCAGCAGCGTCCTCAGGGGGCGCGGCACTGAAGCTTTCTTT.

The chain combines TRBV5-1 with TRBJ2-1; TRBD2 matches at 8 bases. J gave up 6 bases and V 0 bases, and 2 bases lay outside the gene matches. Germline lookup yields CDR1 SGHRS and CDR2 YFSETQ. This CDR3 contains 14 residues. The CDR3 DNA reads TGCGCCAGCAGCTTGGTAGCGGGGATCAATGAGCAGTTCTTC. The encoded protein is CASSLVAGINEQFF.

CDR3 bases: TGTGCCAGCAGTGAAGCGTGGACAGGGGGCTACGAGCAGTACTTC. Translation gives CASSEAWTGGYEQYF. J is TRBJ2-7 and V is TRBV6-1; 10 nucleotides line up with TRBD1. CDR1 is MNHNS, CDR2 SASEGT, per germline. CDR3 size: 15 residues. J gave up 3 bases and V 0 bases, and 2 bases lay outside the gene matches.

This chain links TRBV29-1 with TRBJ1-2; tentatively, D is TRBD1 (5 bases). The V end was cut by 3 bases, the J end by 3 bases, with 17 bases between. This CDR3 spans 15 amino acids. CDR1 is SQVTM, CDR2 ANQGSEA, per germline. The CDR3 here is CSVELFGRADYGYTF. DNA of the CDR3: TGCAGCGTTGAGTTGTTCGGCAGGGCGGACTATGGCTACACCTTC.

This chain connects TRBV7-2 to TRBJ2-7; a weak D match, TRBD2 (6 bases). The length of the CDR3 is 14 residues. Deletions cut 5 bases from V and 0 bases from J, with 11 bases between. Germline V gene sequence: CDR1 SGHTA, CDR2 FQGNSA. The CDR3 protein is CASSPGGSSYEQYF. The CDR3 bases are TGTGCCAGCAGCCCAGGAGGGAGCTCCTACGAGCAGTACTTC.

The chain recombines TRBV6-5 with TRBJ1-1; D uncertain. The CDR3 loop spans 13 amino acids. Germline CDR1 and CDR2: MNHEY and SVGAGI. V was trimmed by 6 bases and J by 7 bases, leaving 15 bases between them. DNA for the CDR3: TGTGCCAGCAGAGGCACAGAAGGATTTGAAGCTTTCTTT. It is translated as CASRGTEGFEAFF.